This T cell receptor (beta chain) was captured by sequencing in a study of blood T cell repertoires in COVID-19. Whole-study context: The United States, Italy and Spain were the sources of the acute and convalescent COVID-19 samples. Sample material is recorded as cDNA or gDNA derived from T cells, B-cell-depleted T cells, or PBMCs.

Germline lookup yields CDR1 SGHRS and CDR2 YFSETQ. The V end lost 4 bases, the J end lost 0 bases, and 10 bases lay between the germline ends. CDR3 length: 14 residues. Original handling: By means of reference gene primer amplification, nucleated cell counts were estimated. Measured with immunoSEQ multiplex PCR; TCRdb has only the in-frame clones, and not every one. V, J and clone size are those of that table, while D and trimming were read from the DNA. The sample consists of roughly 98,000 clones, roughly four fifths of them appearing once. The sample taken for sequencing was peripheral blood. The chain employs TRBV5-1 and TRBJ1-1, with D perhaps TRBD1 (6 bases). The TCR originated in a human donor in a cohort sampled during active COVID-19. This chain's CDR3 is CASSPQGVNTEAFF. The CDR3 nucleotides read TGCGCCAGCAGCCCACAGGGAGTGAACACTGAAGCTTTCTTT.